This T cell receptor beta chain originates from a study of identical twins. TCRdb analysed the 5' RACE reads with MiXCR anew, one entry per CDR3 protein. The top ten clones hold around 3% of a sample with about 470,000 distinct CDR3 sequences, roughly 26% of them seen once. The CDR3 is 12 residues long. V shed 6 bases, J shed 9 bases, and the junction held 4 bases outside the gene matches. Germline loops: CDR1 SGHTA, CDR2 FQGNSA. These data also featured in a second study, about T cells expressing NK-cell markers.

Material for sequencing was CD4+ T cells sorted from blood. The source of this sequence is a woman under 30 in good health. The J gene is TRBJ1-1, the V gene TRBV7-2; 10 bases fit TRBD1. CDR3 sequence: CASSWDRGQAFF. The CDR3 region has the DNA TGTGCCAGCAGTTGGGACAGGGGCCAAGCTTTCTTT.